The T cell receptor (beta chain) under discussion was sequenced for a study of metastatic and nonmetastatic thyroid tumors. As for the study in general: Comparative analysis of repertoires was undertaken across blood and tumor or nodule tissue obtained from malignant and benign thyroid patients. Study outcomes and limitations: According to reports, the diversity of TCR beta was significantly higher in malignant thyroid tumors than in benign nodules, and this held in both blood and tumor samples.

Thyroid surgery was preceded by no treatment in any patient. The CDR3 spans 12 residues. The V gene's germline CDR1 is SNHLY and CDR2 FYNNEI. V was cut by 7 bases and J by 5 bases, with 11 bases left in between. In the authors' methods: Building a distant-metastasis classifier for papillary thyroid cancer drew on CDR3 differences across clinicopathological groups. TCRdb re-clonotyped the PCR reads via MiXCR. The V and J calls come from TCRdb's annotation, not from the publication. Among tens of thousands of clones listed, approximately 15% were seen once. In its sample, this clone was seen many times. Antigen specificity is unknown. Other nucleotide sequences from this sample produce the same CDR3.

This chain connects TRBV2 to TRBJ2-5; D not certain. Input material: blood. This clonotype was obtained from a female donor with papillary thyroid cancer or a benign thyroid nodule (not recorded which). Some clones in this sample may be carry-over from other donors' samples. The CDR3 DNA follows: TGTGCCAGCAAGTGGGGTTTGGAGACCCAGTACTTC. Protein: CASKWGLETQYF. Together with reference TRBV2 and TRBJ2-5, the CDR3 gives the full variable domain: EPEVTQTPSHQVTQMGQEVILRCVPISNHLYFYWYRQILGQKVEFLVSFYNNEISEKSEIFDDQFSVERPDGSNFTLKIRSTKLEDSAMYFCASKWGLETQYFGPGTRLLVL.